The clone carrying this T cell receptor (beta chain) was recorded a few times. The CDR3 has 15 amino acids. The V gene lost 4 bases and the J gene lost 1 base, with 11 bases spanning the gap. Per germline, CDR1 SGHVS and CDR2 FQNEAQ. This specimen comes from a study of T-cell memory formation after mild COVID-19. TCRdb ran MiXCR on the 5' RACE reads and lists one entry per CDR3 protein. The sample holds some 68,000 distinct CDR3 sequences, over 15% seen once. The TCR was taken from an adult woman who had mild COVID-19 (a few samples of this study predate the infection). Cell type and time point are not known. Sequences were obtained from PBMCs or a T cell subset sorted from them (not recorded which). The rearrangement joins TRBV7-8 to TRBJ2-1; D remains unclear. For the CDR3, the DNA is TGTGCCAGCAGCTCCCCTGCCGAGTCCTACAATGAGCAGTTCTTC. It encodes CASSSPAESYNEQFF.